This is a list of T cell receptor beta chains from one sample in a study of beta chain features in type 1 diabetes. The data were produced by immunoSEQ multiplex PCR, yet TCRdb's version contains in-frame clones alone and is incomplete. The table records around 190,000 clones, more than 10% of them present only once. The sample comprised central memory CD4+ T cells from blood. The source of these receptors is a woman between 18 and 29 years old in good health. The CDR3 runs from the conserved cysteine through the conserved F or W. A D gene is named only where the DNA matches it firmly.

j_call d_call v_call cdr3_aa
TRBJ2-1 NA TRBV29-1 CSVEWGSEQFF
TRBJ2-7 TRBD1 TRBV7-9 CASSLVQGEYEQYF
TRBJ2-1 TRBD1 TRBV29-1 CSVSPVGTGGGEQFF
TRBJ1-1 TRBD1 TRBV27 CASRRTGGGVTEAFF
TRBJ1-3 NA TRBV29-1 CSVVQDSGNTIYF
TRBJ2-4 TRBD2 TRBV28 CASSFGTKTLQYF
TRBJ1-5 NA TRBV29-1 CSVATGYSNQPQHF
TRBJ2-3 TRBD1 TRBV7-9 CASSYGQAADTQYF
TRBJ2-1 TRBD2 TRBV4-2 CASSQGSGSGRSYNEQFF
TRBJ2-2 TRBD1 TRBV27 CASRGQPTGELFF
TRBJ2-1 TRBD2 TRBV7-2 CASSSRRTSGRGNEQFF
TRBJ2-2 NA TRBV29-1 CSVRGGNTGELFF
TRBJ1-4 TRBD1 TRBV2 CASGNRDRAEANEKLFF
TRBJ2-7 TRBD2 TRBV18 CASSPPGSGRIDEQYF
TRBJ2-1 TRBD2 TRBV7-2 CASSLRRTSGGDVEQFF
TRBJ2-1 TRBD1 TRBV28 CASRGAGTGLSYNEQFF
TRBJ1-2 NA TRBV29-1 CSVVRRDTDGYTF
NA NA TRBV28 CASSLRGREQYF